Listed here are 9 T cell receptor beta chains from one sample, sequenced in a study of molecular identifiers for immune sequencing clone quantification. TCRdb fed the PCR reads into MiXCR, producing one record per CDR3 protein. Of under 650,000 distinct CDR3 sequences listed, around 20% are singletons. Sequenced input: naive CD8+ T cells from blood, with Jurkat cell RNA spiked in. Subset specified: FACS-sorted CD8+CD4-CCR7+CD45RA+ naive T cells. The receptors were sampled from a human donor in good health. Some libraries in this study had Jurkat cell RNA spiked in.

This clonotype was recorded many times. The chain joins TRBV13 to TRBJ2-5, with TRBD1 matching 8 bases. Germline values: CDR1 PRHDT, CDR2 FYEKMQ (reference sequence). Unmatched junction bases numbered 10, after V lost 8 bases and J lost 2 bases. This CDR3 has 15 residues. CDR3 residues: CASGPPGGSQETQYF. The CDR3 nucleotides are TGTGCCAGCGGTCCCCCAGGGGGCTCACAAGAGACCCAGTACTTC.

This clonotype has at least ten counts. The V and J genes are TRBV6-1 and TRBJ1-1, with 8 bases that match TRBD1. The CDR3 runs to 17 residues. CDR1 is MNHNS, CDR2 SASEGT, per germline. V was pared by 5 bases and J by 6 bases, with 17 bases of the junction left unmatched. The CDR3 loop is CASSPSPGQVVPPEAFF. In DNA form, the CDR3 reads TGTGCCAGCAGTCCATCTCCGGGACAGGTGGTTCCCCCTGAAGCTTTCTTT.

V is TRBV5-6 and J is TRBJ2-7; D is perhaps TRBD1 (7 bases). With 4 bases removed from V and 7 bases from J, the gap between germline ends came to 18 bases. This CDR3 region has 14 residues. CDR1 and CDR2 from the germline V gene are SGHDT and YYEEEE. CDR3 bases: TGTGCCAGCAGCCTAGGACAGGAACGGGGGGAGCAGTACTTC. Protein: CASSLGQERGEQYF.

This clonotype showed up just a few times. The chain carries TRBV30 and TRBJ2-1; TRBD2 agrees at 14 bases. CDR1 GTSNPN and CDR2 SVGIG come from the germline V gene (reference sequence). V trimming: 0 bases; J trimming: 8 bases; junction bases outside the gene matches: 9. CDR3 length equals 17 residues. Here the CDR3 reads CAWSVRLGLAGADEQFF. DNA for the CDR3: TGTGCCTGGAGTGTACGGCTGGGACTAGCGGGAGCCGATGAGCAGTTCTTC.

This clonotype was seen repeatedly, ten times or more. The chain joins TRBV6-2 or TRBV6-3 to TRBJ2-2; no clear D gene. This CDR3 is built from 17 residues. Germline CDR1 reads MNHEY; CDR2 reads SVGEGT. V was pared by 7 bases and J by 0 bases, with 18 bases between. The CDR3 sequence: CASTIRKGEANTGELFF. CDR3 DNA: TGTGCCAGCACCATTCGCAAGGGTGAGGCGAACACCGGGGAGCTGTTTTTT.

This clonotype has ten or more counts. V usage is TRBV7-9 and J usage is TRBJ2-7; 9 nucleotides match TRBD1. Looked up from germline, CDR1 is SEHNR and CDR2 is FQNEAQ (reference sequence). The CDR3 has 17 residues. The V and J ends lost 6 bases and 1 base, in that order; junction bases with no gene match: 13. The CDR3 sequence: CASRIARDRELSYEQYF. The CDR3 bases are TGTGCCAGCAGAATAGCCCGGGACAGGGAGCTTTCCTACGAGCAGTACTTC.

On this clonotype: With a much larger clone just one base away, this may be a read error. This rearrangement joins TRBV12-3 or TRBV12-4 to TRBJ2-3, with D perhaps TRBD2 (6 bases). The CDR3 extends over 18 amino acids. CDR3: CASSILANPVEGTYTQYF. CDR3 in DNA: TGTGCCAGCAGTATTCTAGCGAACCCCGTGGAGGGCACATATACGCAGTATTTT.

This clonotype came up many times. The rearrangement links TRBV29-1 to TRBJ1-1; TRBD1 aligns across 9 bases. Germline V CDR1 and CDR2: SQVTM, ANQGSEA. J gave up 4 bases and V 6 bases, and 6 bases lay outside the gene matches. The CDR3 contains 13 residues. The CDR3 DNA follows: TGCAGCGTGGTGACAGGGGGGGGCACTGAAGCTTTCTTT. This codes for CSVVTGGGTEAFF.

This clonotype has just a few counts. Germline is not matched at one junction end, which may reflect a read error. The V call is TRBV13, the J call TRBJ2-3; perhaps D is TRBD1 or TRBD2 (5 bases each). The CDR3 totals 15 residues. The germline V gene encodes CDR1 PRHDT and CDR2 FYEKMQ (reference sequence). The CDR3 region is CASTAGSWGTDTQYF. CDR3 sequence (DNA): TGTGCCAGCACCGCGGGCAGTTGGGGCACTGATACGCAGTATTTT. The full variable domain, in which reference TRBV13 and TRBJ2-3 provide the parts outside the CDR3, is AAGVIQSPRHLIKEKRETATLKCYPIPRHDTVYWYQQGPGQDPQFLISFYEKMQSDKGSIPDRFSAQQFSDYHSELNMSSLELGDSALYFCASTAGSWGTDTQYFGPGTRLTVL.